Following are 22 T cell receptor beta chains from one sample sequenced in a study of monozygotic twins with cystic fibrosis. Clones were sequenced by immunoSEQ multiplex PCR, and TCRdb holds only the in-frame ones, with some missing. The sample consists of 30,000 to 35,000 clones, 66% of them appearing once. What was sequenced was blood. Every receptor here comes from a girl between 5 and 17 years old with cystic fibrosis.

CDR3 in amino acids: CASSQLWNTEAFF. The CDR3 DNA is TGTGCCAGCAGCCAACTTTGGAACACTGAAGCTTTCTTT. The chain combines TRBV14 with TRBJ1-1, with D hard to call. The ends were cut back, 2 bases at V and 1 base at J, with 5 bases in the middle. The CDR3 is 13 amino acids. Germline-derived CDR1 and CDR2 are SGHDN and FVKESK. Complete variable domain (other parts from reference TRBV14 and TRBJ1-1): EAGVTQFPSHSVIEKGQTVTLRCDPISGHDNLYWYRRVMGKEIKFLLHFVKESKQDESGMPNNRFLAERTGGTYSTLKVQPAELEDSGVYFCASSQLWNTEAFFGQGTRLTVV.

Only a few counts were recorded for this clone. The chain combines TRBV5-1 with TRBJ2-6, with D hard to call. The germline V gene has CDR1 SGHRS and CDR2 YFSETQ. The CDR3 contains 15 residues. Trimming cost V 0 bases and J 5 bases, with 9 bases left between them. The CDR3 nucleotides read TGCGCCAGCAGCTTGGAGGCGCTCTGGGCCAACGTCCTGACTTTC. It is translated as CASSLEALWANVLTF.

The chain is built from TRBV7-2 and TRBJ2-7; a possible D gene is TRBD2 (6 bases). Germline-derived CDR1 and CDR2 are SGHTA and FQGNSA. The length of the CDR3 is 15 residues. With 3 bases removed from V and 3 bases from J, the gap between germline ends came to 15 bases. The CDR3 bases are TGTGCCAGCAGCTTTGGGGCGGGGCGGCTCTACGAGCAGTACGTC. Its translation is CASSFGAGRLYEQYV.

This chain uses TRBV27 with TRBJ2-3, with 11 nucleotides matching TRBD2. J was trimmed by 6 bases and V by 3 bases; bases with no gene match: 5. Germline V gene data show CDR1 as MNHEY and CDR2 as SMNVEV (reference sequence). The CDR3 runs to 15 residues. The CDR3 loop reads CASSLVTSGKDTQYF. CDR3 sequence (DNA): TGTGCCAGCAGTTTGGTGACTAGCGGGAAGGATACGCAGTATTTT.

The chain couples TRBV7-9 to TRBJ2-1, with 8 positions matching TRBD1. In germline, CDR1 is SEHNR, CDR2 FQNEAQ (reference sequence). This CDR3 spans 11 amino acids. Trimming at V came to 5 bases and at J to 10 bases, leaving 1 base not matched to a gene. Here the CDR3 DNA reads TGTGCCAGCAGCCCAGGGGGCGAGCAGTTCTTC. Translating gives CASSPGGEQFF.

This clone was recorded once. The chain combines TRBV18 with TRBJ2-5, with a tentative D call TRBD2 (5 bases). The CDR3 has 14 amino acids. The V gene lost 3 bases and the J gene lost 5 bases, with 13 bases spanning the gap. CDR1 is KGHSH, CDR2 LQKENI, per germline. In DNA form, the CDR3 reads TGTGCCAGCTCACCCTGGGTCCAGCGGGAGACCCAGTACTTC. Translating it yields CASSPWVQRETQYF.

The rearrangement links TRBV4-3 to TRBJ1-3; D is possibly TRBD1 (6 bases). Trimming shortened V by 1 base and J by 0 bases, and 10 bases separated the two germline ends. The CDR3 spans 16 residues. Germline V gene data show CDR1 as LGHNA and CDR2 as YSLEER. The CDR3, as DNA: TGCGCCAGCAGCCAAGGAGGGGGAAGCTCTGGAAACACCATATATTTT. It encodes CASSQGGGSSGNTIYF.

The genes are TRBV6-1 and TRBJ2-7, with D maybe TRBD1 (5 bases). V lost 3 bases and J 2 bases, leaving 11 bases between the germline ends. This CDR3 comprises 14 residues. The germline V gene encodes CDR1 MNHNS and CDR2 SASEGT. In nucleotides, the CDR3 is TGTGCCAGCAGTGACCTAGGGGTCACCTACGAGCAGTACTTC. Translating gives CASSDLGVTYEQYF.

This clone was seen a handful of times. J is TRBJ2-3 and V is TRBV5-1, with 8 positions matching TRBD1. Trimming at V came to 5 bases and at J to 4 bases, leaving 3 bases not matched to a gene. CDR1 is SGHRS and CDR2 is YFSETQ in the germline V gene. CDR3 size: 13 residues. Here the CDR3 reads CASSLQGADTQYF. CDR3 DNA sequence: TGCGCCAGCAGTTTACAGGGGGCAGATACGCAGTATTTT.

The chain employs TRBV30 and TRBJ1-3; D unclear. Germline-derived CDR1 and CDR2 are GTSNPN and SVGIG (reference sequence). Trimming took 3 bases from V and 0 from J, leaving 9 bases between them. The CDR3 contains 14 residues. CDR3: CAWSTGISGNTIYF. The CDR3 DNA is TGTGCCTGGAGCACCGGGATCTCTGGAAACACCATATATTTT.

The V and J genes are TRBV2 and TRBJ1-1; D is undetermined. The CDR3 is 13 residues long. The germline V gene has CDR1 SNHLY and CDR2 FYNNEI. V was pared by 9 bases and J by 0 bases, with 11 bases between. The CDR3 here is CASVAGLNTEAFF. CDR3 DNA: TGTGCCAGTGTCGCCGGGTTGAACACTGAAGCTTTCTTT.

This sequence joins TRBV28 and TRBJ2-7; TRBD1 or TRBD2 may be the D gene (5 bases each). Trimming stripped 4 bases from V and 3 bases from J, with 13 bases between. Germline assignment: CDR1 MDHEN and CDR2 SYDVKM. This CDR3 region has 14 residues. CDR3 region: CASSWGTELYEQYF. Here the CDR3 DNA reads TGTGCCAGCAGTTGGGGGACCGAGCTCTACGAGCAGTACTTC. Together with reference TRBV28 and TRBJ2-7, the CDR3 gives the full variable domain: DVKVTQSSRYLVKRTGEKVFLECVQDMDHENMFWYRQDPGLGLRLIYFSYDVKMKEKGDIPEGYSVSREKKERFSLILESASTNQTSMYLCASSWGTELYEQYFGPGTRLTVT.

This clone appeared a few times. In DNA form, the CDR3 reads TGTGCCAGCAGTAGATACGGGACTAGCGGCCCCATCAATGAGCAGTTCTTC. This gives the protein CASSRYGTSGPINEQFF. The chain combines TRBV28 with TRBJ2-1, with TRBD2 identical over 11 bases. Germline CDR1 MDHEN, CDR2 SYDVKM. The V segment lost 5 bases and the J segment 6 bases; nucleotides outside the gene matches: 12. CDR3 size: 17 residues.

This clone appeared once. V usage is TRBV6-6 and J usage is TRBJ1-4, with 8 bases lining up with TRBD1. This CDR3 region has 16 residues. Germline CDR1 is MNHNY and CDR2 is SVGAGI (reference sequence). V lost 1 base to trimming and J lost 7 bases; unmatched junction nucleotides: 8. The CDR3 nucleotides read TGTGCCAGCAGTTACTTTGGACAGGGTCTAAGTGAAAAACTGTTTTTT. Encoded protein: CASSYFGQGLSEKLFF.

The chain recombines TRBV4-1 with TRBJ2-1; 8 bases align to TRBD2. Germline CDR1 reads MGHRA; CDR2 reads YSYEKL. V dropped 3 bases and J dropped 8; count of bases not matched to a gene: 12. The CDR3 extends over 16 amino acids. The DNA of the CDR3 is TGCGCCAGCAGCCACGGGCGGGAGGCCCCCCGCTATGAGCAGTTCTTC. It specifies CASSHGREAPRYEQFF.

The chain has TRBV6-1 and TRBJ2-7, with D possibly being TRBD2 (6 bases). Trimming left V 7 bases short and J 0 bases short, with 13 bases between. Germline lookup yields CDR1 MNHNS and CDR2 SASEGT. This CDR3 contains 14 residues. CDR3 in DNA: TGTGCCAGCATGAGGGGACTGACCTCCTACGAGCAGTACTTC. Translated, it gives CASMRGLTSYEQYF.

The chain has TRBV2 and TRBJ2-3; D may be TRBD1 (6 bases). Trimming removed 1 base from V and 8 bases from J, with 7 bases in between. This CDR3 region has 12 residues. Germline CDR1 is SNHLY and CDR2 is FYNNEI. CDR3 loop: CASSEDRATQYF. CDR3 DNA: TGTGCCAGCAGTGAAGACAGGGCTACGCAGTATTTT. The entire variable domain, with the rest obtained from reference TRBV2 and TRBJ2-3, is as follows: EPEVTQTPSHQVTQMGQEVILRCVPISNHLYFYWYRQILGQKVEFLVSFYNNEISEKSEIFDDQFSVERPDGSNFTLKIRSTKLEDSAMYFCASSEDRATQYFGPGTRLTVL.

This rearrangement joins TRBV15 to TRBJ2-1, with 12 bases lining up with TRBD2. The germline V gene has CDR1 LNHNV and CDR2 YYDKDF (reference sequence). Trimming cost V 0 bases and J 8 bases; bases outside gene matches: 5. This CDR3 is 16 amino acids long. The CDR3 here is CATSRDASGRGHEQFF. The CDR3 DNA sequence: TGTGCCACCAGCAGAGATGCTAGCGGGAGGGGACATGAGCAGTTCTTC.

The chain links TRBV7-2 to TRBJ1-2, with 10 bases aligning to TRBD1. Trimming removed 4 bases from V and 6 bases from J; junction bases left unmatched: 11. There are 16 residues in the CDR3. In germline, CDR1 is SGHTA, CDR2 FQGNSA. In DNA form, the CDR3 reads TGTGCCAGCAGCTCGGCATGGGGACAGGGGCAAGATGGCTACACCTTC. Amino acids: CASSSAWGQGQDGYTF.

The chain links TRBV19 to TRBJ1-2, with 9 bases fitting TRBD1. J was trimmed by 4 bases and V by 1 base; bases with no gene match: 7. Per the germline V gene, CDR1 is LNHDA and CDR2 is SQIVND (reference sequence). The CDR3 is 16 residues long. CDR3 nucleotides: TGTGCCAGTAGTATAGTAGGACAGGGGTCCTTCTATGGCTACACCTTC. It codes for CASSIVGQGSFYGYTF. Full variable domain (remainder filled in from reference TRBV19 and TRBJ1-2): DGGITQSPKYLFRKEGQNVTLSCEQNLNHDAMYWYRQDPGQGLRLIYYSQIVNDFQKGDIAEGYSVSREKKESFPLTVTSAQKNPTAFYLCASSIVGQGSFYGYTFGSGTRLTVV.

The CDR3 here is CASSLQQGPNEKLFF. CDR3 nucleotides: TGCGCCAGCAGCTTGCAACAGGGACCTAATGAAAAACTGTTTTTT. The chain is built from TRBV5-1 and TRBJ1-4; D perhaps matches TRBD1 (6 bases). Trimming took 1 base from V and 3 from J, leaving 10 bases between them. CDR3 length equals 15 residues. Looked up from germline, CDR1 is SGHRS and CDR2 is YFSETQ.

The sample holds one count of this clone. V is TRBV29-1 and J is TRBJ2-3; tentatively, D is TRBD1 or TRBD2 (5 bases each). CDR1 is SQVTM, CDR2 ANQGSEA, per germline. This CDR3 is built from 12 residues. V lost 3 bases, J lost 1 base, and 5 bases lay in between. The CDR3 loop is CSVEGGTDTQYF. The CDR3 nucleotides read TGCAGCGTTGAGGGGGGCACAGATACGCAGTATTTT.